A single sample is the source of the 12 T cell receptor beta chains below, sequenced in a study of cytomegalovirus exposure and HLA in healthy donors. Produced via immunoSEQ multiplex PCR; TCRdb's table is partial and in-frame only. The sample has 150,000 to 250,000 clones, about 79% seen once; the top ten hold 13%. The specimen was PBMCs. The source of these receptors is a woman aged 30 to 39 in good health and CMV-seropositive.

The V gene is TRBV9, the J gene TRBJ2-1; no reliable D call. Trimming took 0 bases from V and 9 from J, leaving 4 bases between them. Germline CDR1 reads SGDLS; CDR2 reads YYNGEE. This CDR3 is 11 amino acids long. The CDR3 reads CASSVDSEQFF. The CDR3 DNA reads TGTGCCAGCAGCGTAGACAGTGAGCAGTTCTTC.

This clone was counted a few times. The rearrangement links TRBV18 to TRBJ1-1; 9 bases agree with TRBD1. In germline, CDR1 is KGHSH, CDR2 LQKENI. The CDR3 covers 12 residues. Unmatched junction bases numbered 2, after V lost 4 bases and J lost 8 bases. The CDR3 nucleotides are TGTGCCAGCTCACTAGGACAGGGGGAAGCTTTCTTT. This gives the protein CASSLGQGEAFF.

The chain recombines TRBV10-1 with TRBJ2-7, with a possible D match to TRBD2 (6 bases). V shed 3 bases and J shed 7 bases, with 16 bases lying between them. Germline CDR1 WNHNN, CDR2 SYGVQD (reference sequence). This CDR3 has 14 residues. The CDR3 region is CASSERRAKWEQYF. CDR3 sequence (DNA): TGCGCCAGCAGTGAAAGGAGGGCAAAGTGGGAGCAGTACTTC.

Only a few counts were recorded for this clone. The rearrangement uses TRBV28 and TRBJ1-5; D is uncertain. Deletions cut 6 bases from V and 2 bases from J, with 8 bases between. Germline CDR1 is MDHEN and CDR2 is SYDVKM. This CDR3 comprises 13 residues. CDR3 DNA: TGTGCCAGCAGGATACATGGCAATCAGCCCCAGCATTTT. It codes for CASRIHGNQPQHF.

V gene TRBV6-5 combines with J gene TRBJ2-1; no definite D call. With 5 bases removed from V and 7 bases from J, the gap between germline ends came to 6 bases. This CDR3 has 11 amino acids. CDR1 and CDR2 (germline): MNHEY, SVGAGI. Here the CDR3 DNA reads TGTGCCAGCAGTCTATTAAATGAGCAGTTCTTC. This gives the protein CASSLLNEQFF.

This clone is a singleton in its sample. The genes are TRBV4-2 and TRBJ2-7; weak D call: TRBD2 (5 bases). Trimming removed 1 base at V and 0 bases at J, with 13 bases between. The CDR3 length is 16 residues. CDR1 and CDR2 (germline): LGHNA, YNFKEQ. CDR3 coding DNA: TGTGCCAGCAGCCAAGTAGGAGGTGTAAGCTCCTACGAGCAGTACTTC. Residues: CASSQVGGVSSYEQYF.

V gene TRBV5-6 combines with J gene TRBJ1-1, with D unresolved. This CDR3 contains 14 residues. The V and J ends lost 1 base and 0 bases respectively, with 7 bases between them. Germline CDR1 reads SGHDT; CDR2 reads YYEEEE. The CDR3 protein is CASSLIRVNTEAFF. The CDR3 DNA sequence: TGTGCCAGCAGCTTGATCCGGGTGAACACTGAAGCTTTCTTT.

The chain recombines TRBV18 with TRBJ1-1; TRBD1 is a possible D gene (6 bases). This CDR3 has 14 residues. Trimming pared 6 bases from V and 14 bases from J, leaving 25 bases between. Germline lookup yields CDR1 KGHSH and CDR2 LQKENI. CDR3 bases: TGTGCCAGCTCCCAACCCGAGTTAACAGGGAGAAGGTTCTTT. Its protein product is CASSQPELTGRRFF.

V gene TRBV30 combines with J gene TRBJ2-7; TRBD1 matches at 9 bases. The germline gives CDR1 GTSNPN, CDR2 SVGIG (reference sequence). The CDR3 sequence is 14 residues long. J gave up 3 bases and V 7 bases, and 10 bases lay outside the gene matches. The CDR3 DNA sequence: TGTGCCTCTACCCGGGACAGGGAGATCTACGAGCAGTACTTC. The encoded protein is CASTRDREIYEQYF.

This CDR3 is CASSPNTAGQETQYF. CDR3 nucleotides: TGCGCCAGCAGCCCAAACACGGCGGGGCAAGAGACCCAGTACTTC. The chain uses TRBV5-1 and TRBJ2-5, with a possible D match to TRBD2 (6 bases). The V and J ends lost 4 bases and 2 bases respectively, with 15 bases between them. Germline V gene lookup returns CDR1 SGHRS and CDR2 YFSETQ. This CDR3 region has 15 residues.

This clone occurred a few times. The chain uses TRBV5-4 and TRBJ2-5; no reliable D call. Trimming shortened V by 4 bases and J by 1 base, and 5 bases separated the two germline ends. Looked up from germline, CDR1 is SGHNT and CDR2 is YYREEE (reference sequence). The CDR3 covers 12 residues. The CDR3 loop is CASSLIQETQYF. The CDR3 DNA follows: TGTGCCAGCAGCCTAATCCAAGAGACCCAGTACTTC.

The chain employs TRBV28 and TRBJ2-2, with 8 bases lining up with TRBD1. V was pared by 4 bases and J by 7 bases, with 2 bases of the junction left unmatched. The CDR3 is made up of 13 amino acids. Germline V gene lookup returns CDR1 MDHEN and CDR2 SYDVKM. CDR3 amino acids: CASSSGGIGELFF. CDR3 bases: TGTGCCAGCAGTTCAGGGGGCATCGGGGAGCTGTTTTTT.